This entry describes one T cell receptor beta chain. Its target is not known. V dropped 6 bases and J dropped 1 base, with 9 bases sitting between them. The CDR3 is 12 amino acids. Per germline, CDR1 SQVTM and CDR2 ANQGSEA. Primers: 60 Vbeta forward and 13 Jbeta reverse. Original methodology: Later work found tens of millions of unique TCR beta chains, with approximately 12 million shared. Produced via immunoSEQ multiplex PCR; TCRdb's table is partial and in-frame only. That table is the source of V, J and clone size, and D and trimming were worked out from the DNA. Here the sample spans some 65,000 clones, approximately 71% being singletons. This sample is drawn from a study of cytomegalovirus exposure and HLA in healthy donors. Study as a whole: Genetic ancestry analysis placed approximately 80% of the 300 to 500 donors that were genotyped in the Caucasian-associated cluster.

Healthy bone marrow donors supplied every sample. Study-level points and caveats: V- and J-gene trimming of TCR beta was linked (in a later analysis) to a missense DCLRE1C variant.

The sample taken for sequencing was PBMCs. The receptor comes from a man aged 45-65 years in good health and CMV-seropositive. V usage is TRBV29-1 and J usage is TRBJ1-1, with D perhaps TRBD1 (5 bases). In DNA, the CDR3 is TGCAGCGTAGGACATCAGAACACTGAAGCTTTCTTT. This encodes CSVGHQNTEAFF. The entire variable domain, with the rest obtained from reference TRBV29-1 and TRBJ1-1, is as follows: SAVISQKPSRDICQRGTSLTIQCQVDSQVTMMFWYRQQPGQSLTLIATANQGSEATYESGFVIDKFPISRPNLTFSTLTVSNMSPEDSSIYLCSVGHQNTEAFFGQGTRLTVV.